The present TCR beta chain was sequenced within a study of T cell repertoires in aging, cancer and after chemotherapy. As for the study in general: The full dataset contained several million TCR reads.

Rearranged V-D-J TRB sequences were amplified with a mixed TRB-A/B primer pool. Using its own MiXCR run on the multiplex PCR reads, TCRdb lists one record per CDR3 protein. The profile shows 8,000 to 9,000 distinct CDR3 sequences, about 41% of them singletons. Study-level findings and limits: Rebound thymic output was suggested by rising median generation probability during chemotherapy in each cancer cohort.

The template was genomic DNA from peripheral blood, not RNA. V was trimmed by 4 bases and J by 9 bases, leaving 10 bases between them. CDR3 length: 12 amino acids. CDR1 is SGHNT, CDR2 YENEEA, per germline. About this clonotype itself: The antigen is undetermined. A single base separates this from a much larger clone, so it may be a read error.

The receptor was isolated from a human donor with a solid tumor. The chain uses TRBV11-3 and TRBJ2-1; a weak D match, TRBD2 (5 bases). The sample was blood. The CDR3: CASSSRGPEQFF. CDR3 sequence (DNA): TGTGCCAGCAGCTCCCGCGGGCCTGAGCAGTTCTTC.